These T cell receptor beta chains were read from a single sample in a study of CD8+ T cells in alopecia areata. Measured with immunoSEQ multiplex PCR; TCRdb has only the in-frame clones, and not every one. Of 95,000 to 120,000 clones in the sample, 55% to 75% were seen once. The source material was CD8+ T cells sorted from blood. The source is a human donor in good health. Each CDR3 is given with its conserved first and last residue. The D gene is left open where the match is weak. Clone size appears in some rows only: once, few, many, or a class for an expanded clone.

CDR3 protein	CDR3 DNA	J gene	D gene	V gene	clone size
CANLGSGGRYNEQFF	TGTGCCAATCTAGGTAGCGGGGGGCGGTACAATGAGCAGTTCTTC	TRBJ2-1	TRBD2	TRBV2	few
CATYIRGTVDMETQYF	TGTGCCACCTACATTAGAGGGACCGTAGACATGGAGACCCAGTACTTC	TRBJ2-5	-	TRBV27	once
CSVEAGNGGYTF	TGCAGCGTTGAAGCCGGGAATGGGGGCTACACCTTC	TRBJ1-2	-	TRBV29-1	-
CASSLAGETQYF	TGTGCCAGCAGCTTAGCGGGAGAGACCCAGTACTTC	TRBJ2-5	-	TRBV7-9	-
CASSEFLGADTQYF	TGTGCCAGCAGTGAGTTTCTGGGCGCAGATACGCAGTATTTT	TRBJ2-3	-	TRBV6-4	few
CASSLEGGRQTQYF	TGTGCCAGCAGCTTAGAGGGGGGCCGGCAGACCCAGTACTTC	TRBJ2-5	-	TRBV13	-
CASSSETYSTDTQYF	TGTGCCAGCAGCTCAGAGACATATAGCACAGATACGCAGTATTTT	TRBJ2-3	-	TRBV7-2	-
CASSSRLQGPPYEQYF	TGTGCCAGCAGTTCACGGCTTCAGGGTCCCCCCTACGAGCAGTACTTC	TRBJ2-7	-	TRBV7-9	-
CASSIGGLVYGYTF	TGTGCCAGTAGTATAGGTGGCCTCGTCTATGGCTACACCTTC	TRBJ1-2	-	TRBV19	-
CASSQGVGPSTDTQYF	TGTGCCAGCAGCCAAGGGGTGGGCCCTAGCACAGATACGCAGTATTTT	TRBJ2-3	-	TRBV4-2	-
CASSYPLQRNTEAFF	TGTGCCAGCAGTTACCCACTGCAAAGGAACACTGAAGCTTTCTTT	TRBJ1-1	-	TRBV6-6	-
CASSESRIFSPLHF	TGTGCCAGCAGTGAAAGCCGGATATTTTCACCCCTCCACTTT	TRBJ1-6	-	TRBV2	-
CASSLGTSLNEQFF	TGTGCCAGCAGCTTAGGGACCTCGCTCAATGAGCAGTTCTTC	TRBJ2-1	-	TRBV7-9	-
CASSEVGTRPSTDTQYF	TGTGCCAGCAGTGAAGTGGGGACTAGGCCTAGCACAGATACGCAGTATTTT	TRBJ2-3	TRBD2	TRBV25-1	-
CASSGGRGDEQFF	TGTGCCAGCAGTGGAGGTCGGGGCGATGAGCAGTTCTTC	TRBJ2-1	-	TRBV7-6	few
CASSRQGDPEGETQYF	TGTGCCAGCAGCCGTCAAGGCGACCCAGAGGGGGAGACCCAGTACTTC	TRBJ2-5	-	TRBV9	few
CASSEGGQDTQYF	TGTGCCAGCAGTGAGGGGGGGCAAGATACGCAGTATTTT	TRBJ2-3	-	TRBV6-4	-
CSVEGPWAGGTDTQYF	TGCAGCGTTGAAGGACCCTGGGCGGGGGGGACAGATACGCAGTATTTT	TRBJ2-3	TRBD2	TRBV29-1	-
CASSPRGQHTEAFF	TGTGCCAGCAGCCCCCGGGGGCAGCACACTGAAGCTTTCTTT	TRBJ1-1	-	TRBV13	-
CSVLTGGNQPQHF	TGCAGCGTTTTAACAGGGGGCAATCAGCCCCAGCATTTT	TRBJ1-5	TRBD1	TRBV29-1	-
CASSSRAGFAGPETQYF	TGTGCCAGCAGTTCGCGAGCGGGGTTCGCCGGACCAGAGACCCAGTACTTC	TRBJ2-5	TRBD2	TRBV27	-
CASSFRGLLPSGYTF	TGTGCCAGCAGTTTTAGAGGACTCCTCCCCAGTGGCTACACCTTC	TRBJ1-2	-	TRBV27	-
CASSSRGPGNTIYF	TGTGCCAGCAGCTCGAGGGGGCCTGGAAACACCATATATTTT	TRBJ1-3	TRBD1	TRBV13	-
CASSLDENNEQFF	TGTGCCAGCAGTTTGGACGAAAACAATGAGCAGTTCTTC	TRBJ2-1	-	TRBV6-5	-
CASSFPDGDYEQYF	TGTGCCAGCAGTTTCCCCGACGGCGACTACGAGCAGTACTTC	TRBJ2-7	-	TRBV28	once
CASSLDRGYGSNTGELFF	TGTGCCAGCAGTTTAGACAGGGGGTACGGATCGAACACCGGGGAGCTGTTTTTT	TRBJ2-2	TRBD1	TRBV28	medium-sized
CASSIDTQYF	TGTGCCAGCAGCATAGATACGCAGTATTTT	TRBJ2-3	-	TRBV7-8	few
CASSDGQGPYEQYF	TGTGCCAGCAGTGACGGACAGGGACCCTACGAGCAGTACTTC	TRBJ2-7	TRBD1	TRBV25-1	-
CASSQGTGYEQYF	TGCGCCAGCAGCCAAGGGACAGGGTACGAGCAGTACTTC	TRBJ2-7	TRBD1	TRBV4-3	-
CASSSEGGREQFF	TGTGCCAGCAGCTCGGAGGGAGGGCGGGAGCAGTTCTTC	TRBJ2-1	TRBD2	TRBV5-6	-
CASSLSGTAETQYF	TGTGCCAGCAGCTTAAGCGGGACAGCTGAGACCCAGTACTTC	TRBJ2-5	-	TRBV7-2	-
CASRLQGGTEAFF	TGTGCCAGCAGATTACAGGGGGGCACTGAAGCTTTCTTT	TRBJ1-1	TRBD1	TRBV27	-
CTSSQGPSGLSYSYEQYF	TGCACCAGCAGCCAAGGTCCTAGCGGACTAAGTTACTCCTACGAGCAGTACTTC	TRBJ2-7	-	TRBV1	-
CAISEFQGRADTQYF	TGTGCCATCAGTGAGTTCCAGGGGAGGGCAGATACGCAGTATTTT	TRBJ2-3	-	TRBV10-3	-
CSGTGGINEQFF	TGCAGCGGGACAGGGGGCATCAATGAGCAGTTCTTC	TRBJ2-1	TRBD1	TRBV29-1	-
CASSLAGPNTGELFF	TGTGCCAGCAGCTTAGCGGGGCCAAACACCGGGGAGCTGTTTTTT	TRBJ2-2	TRBD2	TRBV6-5	-
CASSLESGGAVAYEQYF	TGCGCCAGCAGCTTGGAGTCAGGGGGCGCAGTAGCCTACGAGCAGTACTTC	TRBJ2-7	TRBD1	TRBV5-1	-
CASSPDRGWLTDTQYF	TGTGCCAGCAGCCCCGACAGGGGGTGGTTAACAGATACGCAGTATTTT	TRBJ2-3	TRBD1	TRBV28	few
CSGSGQGGYTF	TGCAGCGGCTCAGGGCAGGGTGGCTACACCTTC	TRBJ1-2	-	TRBV29-1	once
CASSAGAGSNEKLFF	TGTGCCAGCAGCGCTGGGGCAGGGTCTAATGAAAAACTGTTTTTT	TRBJ1-4	-	TRBV7-6	-